This T cell receptor (beta chain) was retrieved from a study of blood T cell repertoires in COVID-19. Study at large: Acute-phase and convalescent COVID-19 samples originated in the United States, Italy and Spain. T cells, B-cell-depleted T cells, or PBMCs supplied cDNA or gDNA.

CDR1 and CDR2 (germline): SGHVS, FQNEAQ. Trimming took 4 bases from V and 4 from J, leaving 13 bases between them. CDR3 size: 14 residues. Measured with immunoSEQ multiplex PCR; TCRdb has only the in-frame clones, and not every one. Among roughly 410,000 clones listed, 70% to 90% were seen once. This clone occurred once. The sequence came from a middle-aged man with acute or convalescent COVID-19. Sample: peripheral blood. This chain joins TRBV7-8 and TRBJ1-2, with TRBD1 as a possible D gene (5 bases). The CDR3 protein is CASSSDQRGYGYTF. DNA of the CDR3: TGTGCCAGCAGCTCCGATCAAAGGGGCTATGGCTACACCTTC. Together with reference TRBV7-8 and TRBJ1-2, the CDR3 gives the full variable domain: GAGVSQSPRYKVAKRGQDVALRCDPISGHVSLFWYQQALGQGPEFLTYFQNEAQLDKSGLPSDRFFAERPEGSVSTLKIQRTQQEDSAVYLCASSSDQRGYGYTFGSGTRLTVV.